This record concerns one T cell receptor (beta chain) sequence. The antigen is unknown. The data derive from a study of PD-1 blockade in mismatch repair-deficient tumors. Study findings and constraints: After pembrolizumab, tumor-resident clones rose rapidly, then generally contracted before radiologic responses.

Germline values: CDR1 MDHEN, CDR2 SYDVKM. This CDR3 has 11 amino acids. With 8 bases removed from V and 8 bases from J, the gap between germline ends came to 12 bases. The table came from immunoSEQ multiplex PCR; TCRdb's copy has only in-frame clones and leaves some out. The sample lists tens of thousands of clones, about 81% occurring once. Sequenced material: PBMCs, taken before pembrolizumab treatment. The clonotype originates from an adult with mismatch repair-deficient cancer. This sequence joins TRBV28 and TRBJ1-2; D is undetermined. CDR3 protein: CASGKLWGYTF. The CDR3, as DNA: TGTGCCAGCGGAAAACTATGGGGCTACACCTTC.